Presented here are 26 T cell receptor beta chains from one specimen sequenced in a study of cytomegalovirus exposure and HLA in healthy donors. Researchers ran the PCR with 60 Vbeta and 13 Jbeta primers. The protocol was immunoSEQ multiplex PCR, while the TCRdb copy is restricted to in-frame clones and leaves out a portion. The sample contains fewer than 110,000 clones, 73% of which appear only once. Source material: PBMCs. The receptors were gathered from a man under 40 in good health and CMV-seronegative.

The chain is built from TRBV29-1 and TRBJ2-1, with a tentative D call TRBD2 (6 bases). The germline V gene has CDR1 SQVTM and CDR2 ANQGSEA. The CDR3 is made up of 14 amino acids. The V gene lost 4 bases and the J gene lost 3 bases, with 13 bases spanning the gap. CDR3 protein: CSVVDSGYYNEQFF. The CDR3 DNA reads TGCAGCGTTGTGGATAGCGGTTACTACAATGAGCAGTTCTTC.

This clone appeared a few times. The chain's CDR3 is CASMRQGTDTQYF. The CDR3 DNA sequence: TGTGCCAGTATGAGACAGGGCACAGATACGCAGTATTTT. The chain employs TRBV19 and TRBJ2-3; TRBD1 might be the D (6 bases). Germline V gene sequence: CDR1 LNHDA, CDR2 SQIVND (reference sequence). The V gene lost 7 bases and the J gene lost 1 base, with 9 bases spanning the gap. The CDR3 contains 13 residues.

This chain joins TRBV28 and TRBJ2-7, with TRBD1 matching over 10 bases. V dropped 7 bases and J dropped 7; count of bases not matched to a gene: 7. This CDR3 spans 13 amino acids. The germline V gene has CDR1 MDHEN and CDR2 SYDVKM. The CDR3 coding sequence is TGTGCCAGCACCGGGACAGGGGCTGAAGAGCAGTACTTC. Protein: CASTGTGAEEQYF.

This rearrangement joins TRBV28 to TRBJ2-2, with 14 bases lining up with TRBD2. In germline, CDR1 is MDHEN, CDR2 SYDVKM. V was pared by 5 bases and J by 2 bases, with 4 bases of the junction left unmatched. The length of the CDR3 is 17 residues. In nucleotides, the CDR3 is TGTGCCAGCAGTGGGGGACTAGCGGGAGTAAACACCGGGGAGCTGTTTTTT. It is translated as CASSGGLAGVNTGELFF.

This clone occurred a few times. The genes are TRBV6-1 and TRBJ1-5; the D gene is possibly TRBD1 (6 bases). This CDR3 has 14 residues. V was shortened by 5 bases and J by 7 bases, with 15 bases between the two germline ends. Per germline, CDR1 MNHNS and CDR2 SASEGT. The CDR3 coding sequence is TGTGCCAGCAGTCTCCGGGGGGCCAAACAGCCCCAGCATTTT. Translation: CASSLRGAKQPQHF.

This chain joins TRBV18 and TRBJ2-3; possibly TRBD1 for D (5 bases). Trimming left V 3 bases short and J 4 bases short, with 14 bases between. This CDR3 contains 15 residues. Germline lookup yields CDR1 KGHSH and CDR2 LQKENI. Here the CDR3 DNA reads TGTGCCAGCTCACCTGGCGGTGGCAGGGCAGATACGCAGTATTTT. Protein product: CASSPGGGRADTQYF.

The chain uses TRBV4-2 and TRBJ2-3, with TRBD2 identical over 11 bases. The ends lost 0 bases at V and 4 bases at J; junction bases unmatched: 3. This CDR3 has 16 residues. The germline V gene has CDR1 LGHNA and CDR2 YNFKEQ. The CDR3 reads CASSQDTSGGSDTQYF. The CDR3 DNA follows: TGTGCCAGCAGCCAAGATACTAGCGGGGGTTCAGATACGCAGTATTTT.

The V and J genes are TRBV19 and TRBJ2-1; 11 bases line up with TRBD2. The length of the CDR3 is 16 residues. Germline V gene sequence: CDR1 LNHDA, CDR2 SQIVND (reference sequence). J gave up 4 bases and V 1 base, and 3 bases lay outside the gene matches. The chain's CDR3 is CASSIGASGGYNEQFF. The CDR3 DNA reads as TGTGCCAGTAGTATAGGGGCTAGCGGGGGGTACAATGAGCAGTTCTTC. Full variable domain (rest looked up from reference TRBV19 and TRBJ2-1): DGGITQSPKYLFRKEGQNVTLSCEQNLNHDAMYWYRQDPGQGLRLIYYSQIVNDFQKGDIAEGYSVSREKKESFPLTVTSAQKNPTAFYLCASSIGASGGYNEQFFGPGTRLTVL.

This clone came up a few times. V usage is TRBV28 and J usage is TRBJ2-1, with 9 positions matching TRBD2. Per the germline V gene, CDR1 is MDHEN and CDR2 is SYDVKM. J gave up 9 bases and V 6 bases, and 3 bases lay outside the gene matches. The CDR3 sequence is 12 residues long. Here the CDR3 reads CASSQAGGEQFF. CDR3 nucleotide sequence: TGTGCCAGCAGCCAAGCGGGGGGTGAGCAGTTCTTC.

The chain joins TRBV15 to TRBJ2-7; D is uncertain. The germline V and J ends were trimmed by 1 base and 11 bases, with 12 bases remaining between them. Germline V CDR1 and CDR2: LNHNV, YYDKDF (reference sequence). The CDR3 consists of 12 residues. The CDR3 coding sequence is TGTGCCACCAGCAGAGGGCCCAGCCAGGAGTACTTC. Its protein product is CATSRGPSQEYF.

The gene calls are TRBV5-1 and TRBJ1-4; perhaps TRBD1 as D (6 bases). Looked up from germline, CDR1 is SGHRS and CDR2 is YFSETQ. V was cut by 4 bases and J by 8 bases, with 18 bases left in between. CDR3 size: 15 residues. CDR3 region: CASSPGGQGGEKLFF. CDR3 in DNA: TGCGCCAGCAGCCCGGGGGGCCAGGGAGGAGAAAAACTGTTTTTT.

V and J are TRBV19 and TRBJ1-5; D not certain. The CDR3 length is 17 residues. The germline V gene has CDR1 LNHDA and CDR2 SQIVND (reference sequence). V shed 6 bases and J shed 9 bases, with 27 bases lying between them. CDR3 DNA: TGTGCCAGTAGCCCTGGGTGGACGGCGGGCGGTATCAGGCCCCAGCATTTT. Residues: CASSPGWTAGGIRPQHF.

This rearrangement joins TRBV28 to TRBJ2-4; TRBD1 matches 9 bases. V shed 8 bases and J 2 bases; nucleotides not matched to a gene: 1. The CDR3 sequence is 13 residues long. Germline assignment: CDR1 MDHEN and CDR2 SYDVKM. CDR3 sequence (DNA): TGTGCCAGCGGACAGGGGTCCAAAAACATTCAGTACTTC. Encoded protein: CASGQGSKNIQYF.

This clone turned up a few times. This CDR3 reads CASSINRGSYEQYF. The CDR3 region has the DNA TGTGCCAGCAGCATAAACAGGGGCTCCTACGAGCAGTACTTC. This chain joins TRBV7-2 and TRBJ2-7; the match to TRBD1 covers 7 bases. There are 14 residues in the CDR3. Germline loops: CDR1 SGHTA, CDR2 FQGNSA. V shed 5 bases, J shed 0 bases, and the junction held 4 bases outside the gene matches.

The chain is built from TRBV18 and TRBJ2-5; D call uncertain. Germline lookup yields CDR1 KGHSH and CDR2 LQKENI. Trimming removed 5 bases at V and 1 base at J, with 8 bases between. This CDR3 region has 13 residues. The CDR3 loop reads CASSSRSQETQYF. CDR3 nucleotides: TGTGCCAGCTCATCTAGGTCCCAAGAGACCCAGTACTTC.

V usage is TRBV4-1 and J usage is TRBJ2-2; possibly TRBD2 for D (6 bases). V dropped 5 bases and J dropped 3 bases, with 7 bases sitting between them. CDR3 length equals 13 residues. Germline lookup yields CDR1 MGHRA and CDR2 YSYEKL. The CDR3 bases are TGCGCCAGCAGCTGGAGGGACACCGGGGAGCTGTTTTTT. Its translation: CASSWRDTGELFF.

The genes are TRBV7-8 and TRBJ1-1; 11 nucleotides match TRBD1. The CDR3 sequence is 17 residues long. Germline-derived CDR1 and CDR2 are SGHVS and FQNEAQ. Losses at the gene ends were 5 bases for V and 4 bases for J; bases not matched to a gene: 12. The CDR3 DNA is TGTGCCAGCAGCGTCGGGACAGGGGGGGTTCAGGGCACTGAAGCTTTCTTT. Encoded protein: CASSVGTGGVQGTEAFF.

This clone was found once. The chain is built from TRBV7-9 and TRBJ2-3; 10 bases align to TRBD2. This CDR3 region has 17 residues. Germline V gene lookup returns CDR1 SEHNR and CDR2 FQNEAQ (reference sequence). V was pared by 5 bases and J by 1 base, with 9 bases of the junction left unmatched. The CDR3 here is CASSLLTSGVGTDTQYF. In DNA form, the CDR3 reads TGTGCCAGCAGCCTACTCACTAGCGGGGTTGGCACAGATACGCAGTATTTT.

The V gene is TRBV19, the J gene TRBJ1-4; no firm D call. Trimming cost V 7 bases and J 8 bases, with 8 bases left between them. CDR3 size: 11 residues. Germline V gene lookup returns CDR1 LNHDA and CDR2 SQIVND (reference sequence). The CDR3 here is CASKSREKLFF. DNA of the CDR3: TGTGCCAGTAAAAGCCGAGAAAAACTGTTTTTT.

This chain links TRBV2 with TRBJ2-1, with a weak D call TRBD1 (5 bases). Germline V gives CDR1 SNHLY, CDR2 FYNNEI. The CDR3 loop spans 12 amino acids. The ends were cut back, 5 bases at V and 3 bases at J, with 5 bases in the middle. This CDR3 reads CASSQGYNEQFF. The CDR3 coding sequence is TGTGCCAGCAGTCAGGGCTACAATGAGCAGTTCTTC. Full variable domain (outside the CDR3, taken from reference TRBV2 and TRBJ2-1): EPEVTQTPSHQVTQMGQEVILRCVPISNHLYFYWYRQILGQKVEFLVSFYNNEISEKSEIFDDQFSVERPDGSNFTLKIRSTKLEDSAMYFCASSQGYNEQFFGPGTRLTVL.

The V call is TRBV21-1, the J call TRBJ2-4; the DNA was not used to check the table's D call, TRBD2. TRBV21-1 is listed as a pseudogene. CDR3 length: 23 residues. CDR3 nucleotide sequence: TGTGCCAGCAGCATCAAACCGCCGACTAGCGGGGTTGGGGACACACTAGCCAAAAACATTCAGTACTTC. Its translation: CASSIKPPTSGVGDTLAKNIQYF.

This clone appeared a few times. The DNA of the CDR3 is TGTGCCAGTAGTATATGGGCAGCGGGAGGGTCCTCTGGGGCCAACGTCCTGACTTTC. This sequence encodes CASSIWAAGGSSGANVLTF. The chain uses TRBV19 and TRBJ2-6, with TRBD2 matching over 10 bases. From germline, CDR1 is LNHDA and CDR2 SQIVND (reference sequence). The CDR3 is made up of 19 amino acids. The trim removed 2 bases at V and 0 bases at J, leaving 7 bases unmatched.

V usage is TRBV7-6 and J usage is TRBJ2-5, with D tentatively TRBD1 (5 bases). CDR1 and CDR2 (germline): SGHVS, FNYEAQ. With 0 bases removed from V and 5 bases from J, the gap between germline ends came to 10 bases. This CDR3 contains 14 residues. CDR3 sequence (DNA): TGTGCCAGCAGCTTAGCCGACAGTTTTGAGACCCAGTACTTC. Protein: CASSLADSFETQYF.

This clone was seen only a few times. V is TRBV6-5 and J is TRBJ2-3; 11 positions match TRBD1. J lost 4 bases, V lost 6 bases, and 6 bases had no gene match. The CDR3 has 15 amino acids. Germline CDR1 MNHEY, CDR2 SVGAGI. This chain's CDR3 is CASRGGQGAADTQYF. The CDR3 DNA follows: TGTGCCAGCAGAGGAGGACAGGGGGCAGCAGATACGCAGTATTTT.

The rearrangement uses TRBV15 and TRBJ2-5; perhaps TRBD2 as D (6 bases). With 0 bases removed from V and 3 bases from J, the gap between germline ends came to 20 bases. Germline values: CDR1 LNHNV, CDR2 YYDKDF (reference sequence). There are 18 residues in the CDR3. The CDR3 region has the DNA TGTGCCACCAGCAGAGATTTGGCCTGGGGCGGGGACGAAGAGACCCAGTACTTC. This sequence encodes CATSRDLAWGGDEETQYF.

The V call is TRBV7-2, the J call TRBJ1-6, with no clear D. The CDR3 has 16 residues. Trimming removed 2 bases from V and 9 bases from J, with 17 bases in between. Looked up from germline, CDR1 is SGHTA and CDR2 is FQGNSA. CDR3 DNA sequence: TGTGCCAGCAGCTTATACCAAAACCCATCGCGTTCACCCCTCCACTTT. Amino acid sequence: CASSLYQNPSRSPLHF.